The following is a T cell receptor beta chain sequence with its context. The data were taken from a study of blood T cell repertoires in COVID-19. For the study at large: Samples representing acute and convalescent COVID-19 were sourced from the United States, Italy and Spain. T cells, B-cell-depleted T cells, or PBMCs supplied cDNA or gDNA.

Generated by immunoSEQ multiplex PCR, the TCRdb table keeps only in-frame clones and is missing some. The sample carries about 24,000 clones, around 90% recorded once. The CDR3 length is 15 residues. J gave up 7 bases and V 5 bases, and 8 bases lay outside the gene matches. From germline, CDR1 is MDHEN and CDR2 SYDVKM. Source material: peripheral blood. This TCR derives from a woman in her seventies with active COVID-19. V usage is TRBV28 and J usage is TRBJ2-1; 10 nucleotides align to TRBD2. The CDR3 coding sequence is TGTGCCAGCAGTACCAGCGGGGGGGCCCGGAATGAGCAGTTCTTC. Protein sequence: CASSTSGGARNEQFF.